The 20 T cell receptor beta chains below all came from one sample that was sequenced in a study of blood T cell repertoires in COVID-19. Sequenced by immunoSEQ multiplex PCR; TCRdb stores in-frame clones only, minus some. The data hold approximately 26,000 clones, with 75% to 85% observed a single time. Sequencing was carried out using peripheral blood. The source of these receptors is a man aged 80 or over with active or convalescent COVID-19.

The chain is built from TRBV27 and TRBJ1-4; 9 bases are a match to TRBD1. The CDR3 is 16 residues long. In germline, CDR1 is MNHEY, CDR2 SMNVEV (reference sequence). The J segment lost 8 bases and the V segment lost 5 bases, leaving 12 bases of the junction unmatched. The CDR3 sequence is CASSPGTGRYSEKLFF. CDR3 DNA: TGTGCCAGCAGTCCCGGGACAGGGCGTTATTCCGAAAAACTGTTTTTT.

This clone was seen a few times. The chain's CDR3 is CASSGQGGKTQYF. DNA of the CDR3: TGTGCCAGCTCGGGACAGGGGGGAAAGACCCAGTACTTC. The chain recombines TRBV2 with TRBJ2-5; TRBD1 aligns across 11 bases. J lost 6 bases, V lost 8 bases, and 5 bases had no gene match. The germline V gene has CDR1 SNHLY and CDR2 FYNNEI. This CDR3 spans 13 amino acids.

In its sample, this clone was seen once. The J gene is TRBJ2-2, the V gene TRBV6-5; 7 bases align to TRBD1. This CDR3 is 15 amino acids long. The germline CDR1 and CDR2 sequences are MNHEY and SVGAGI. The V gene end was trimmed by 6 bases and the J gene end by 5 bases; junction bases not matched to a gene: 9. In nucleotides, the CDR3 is TGTGCCAGCAGAGACCAGGGGGTGGGAACCGGGGAGCTGTTTTTT. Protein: CASRDQGVGTGELFF.

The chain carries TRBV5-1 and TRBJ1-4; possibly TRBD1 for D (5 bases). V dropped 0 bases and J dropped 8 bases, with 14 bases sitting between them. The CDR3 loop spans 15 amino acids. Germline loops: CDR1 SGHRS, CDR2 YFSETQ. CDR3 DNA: TGCGCCAGCAGCTTGGGGGGGACTCGAGGCGAAAAACTGTTTTTT. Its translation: CASSLGGTRGEKLFF.

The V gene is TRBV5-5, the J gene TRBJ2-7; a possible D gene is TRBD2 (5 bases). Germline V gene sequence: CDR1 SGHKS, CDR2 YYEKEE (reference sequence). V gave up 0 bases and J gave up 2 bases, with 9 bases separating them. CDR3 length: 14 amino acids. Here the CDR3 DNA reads TGTGCCAGCAGCTTGGCCTCGGGGACCTACGAGCAGTACTTC. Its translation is CASSLASGTYEQYF.

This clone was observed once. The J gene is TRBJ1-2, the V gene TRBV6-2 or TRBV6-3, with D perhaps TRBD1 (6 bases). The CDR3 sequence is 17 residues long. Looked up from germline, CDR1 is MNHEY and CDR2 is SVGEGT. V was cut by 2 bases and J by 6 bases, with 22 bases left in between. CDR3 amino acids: CASSYRYRVPTIHGYTF. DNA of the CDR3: TGTGCCAGCAGTTACCGATACAGGGTCCCGACCATTCATGGCTACACCTTC.

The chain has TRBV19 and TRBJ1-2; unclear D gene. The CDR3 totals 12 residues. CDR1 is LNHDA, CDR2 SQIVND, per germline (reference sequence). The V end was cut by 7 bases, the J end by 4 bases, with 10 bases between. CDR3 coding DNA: TGTGCCAGTAAGAGGGATTTCTATGGCTACACCTTC. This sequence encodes CASKRDFYGYTF.

The CDR3 nucleotides are TGTGCCAGCAGTTTCCTTCCAGGTTACAGCAATAATGAAAAACTGTTTTTT. It codes for CASSFLPGYSNNEKLFF. This sequence joins TRBV27 and TRBJ1-4; no definite D call. Germline CDR1 and CDR2: MNHEY and SMNVEV (reference sequence). The CDR3 is made up of 17 amino acids. The germline V and J ends were trimmed by 3 bases and 4 bases, with 18 bases remaining between them.

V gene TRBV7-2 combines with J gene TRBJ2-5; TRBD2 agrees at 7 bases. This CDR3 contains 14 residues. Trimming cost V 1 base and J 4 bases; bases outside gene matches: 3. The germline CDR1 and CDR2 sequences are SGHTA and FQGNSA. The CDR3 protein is CASSLDLAVETQYF. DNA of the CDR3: TGTGCCAGCAGCTTAGATCTAGCGGTAGAGACCCAGTACTTC.

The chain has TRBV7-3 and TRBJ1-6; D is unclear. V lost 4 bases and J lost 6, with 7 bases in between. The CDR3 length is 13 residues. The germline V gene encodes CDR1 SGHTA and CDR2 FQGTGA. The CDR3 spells CASSSSGNSPLHF. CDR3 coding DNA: TGTGCCAGCAGCTCAAGCGGTAATTCACCCCTCCACTTT.

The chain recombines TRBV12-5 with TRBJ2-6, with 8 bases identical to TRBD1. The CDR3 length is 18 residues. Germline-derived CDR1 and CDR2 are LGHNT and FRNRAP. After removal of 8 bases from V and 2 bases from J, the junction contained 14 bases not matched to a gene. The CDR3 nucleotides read TGTGCTAGTTCCCGAGGTGTACAGGGGGGCACTGGGGCCAACGTCCTGACTTTC. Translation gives CASSRGVQGGTGANVLTF.

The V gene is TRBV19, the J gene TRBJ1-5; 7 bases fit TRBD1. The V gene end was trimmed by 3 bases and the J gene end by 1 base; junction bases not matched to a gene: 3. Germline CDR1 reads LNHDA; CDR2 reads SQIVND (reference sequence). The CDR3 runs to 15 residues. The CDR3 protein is CASSIEGGSNQPQHF. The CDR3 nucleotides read TGTGCCAGTAGTATCGAAGGGGGCAGCAATCAGCCCCAGCATTTT.

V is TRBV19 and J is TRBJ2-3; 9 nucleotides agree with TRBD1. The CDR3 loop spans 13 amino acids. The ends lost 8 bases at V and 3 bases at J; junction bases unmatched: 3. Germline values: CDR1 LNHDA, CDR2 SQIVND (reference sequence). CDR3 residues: CASSGQGTDTQYF. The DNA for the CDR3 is TGTGCCAGTTCGGGACAGGGTACAGATACGCAGTATTTT. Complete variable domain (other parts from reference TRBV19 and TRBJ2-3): DGGITQSPKYLFRKEGQNVTLSCEQNLNHDAMYWYRQDPGQGLRLIYYSQIVNDFQKGDIAEGYSVSREKKESFPLTVTSAQKNPTAFYLCASSGQGTDTQYFGPGTRLTVL.

The CDR3 sequence is CASSQWTSGVVGTQYF. CDR3 sequence (DNA): TGTGCCAGCAGCCAATGGACTAGCGGGGTTGTCGGGACCCAGTACTTC. The rearrangement links TRBV3-1 (or the pseudogene TRBV3-2) to TRBJ2-5; 12 bases align to TRBD2. Germline V gives CDR1 LGHDT, CDR2 YNNKEL (reference sequence). The J segment lost 7 bases and the V segment lost 2 bases, leaving 8 bases of the junction unmatched. CDR3 length: 16 amino acids.

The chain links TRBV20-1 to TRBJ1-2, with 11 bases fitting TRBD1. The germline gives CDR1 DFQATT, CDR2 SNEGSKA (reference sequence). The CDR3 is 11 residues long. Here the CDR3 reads CRTGQGEGYTF. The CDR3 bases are TGCAGGACGGGACAGGGGGAAGGCTACACCTTC.

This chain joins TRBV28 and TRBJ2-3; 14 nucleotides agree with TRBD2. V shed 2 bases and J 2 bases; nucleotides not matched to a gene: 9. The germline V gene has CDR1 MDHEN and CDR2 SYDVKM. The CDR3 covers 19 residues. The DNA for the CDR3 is TGTGCCAGCAGTTTAAGACTAGCGGGAGGGCCTAGGGACACAGATACGCAGTATTTT. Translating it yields CASSLRLAGGPRDTDTQYF.

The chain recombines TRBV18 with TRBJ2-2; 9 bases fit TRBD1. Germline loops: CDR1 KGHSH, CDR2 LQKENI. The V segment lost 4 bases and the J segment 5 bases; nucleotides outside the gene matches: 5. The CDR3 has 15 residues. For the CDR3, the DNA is TGTGCCAGCTCACTGAGGACAGGGGAGACCGGGGAGCTGTTTTTT. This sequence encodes CASSLRTGETGELFF.

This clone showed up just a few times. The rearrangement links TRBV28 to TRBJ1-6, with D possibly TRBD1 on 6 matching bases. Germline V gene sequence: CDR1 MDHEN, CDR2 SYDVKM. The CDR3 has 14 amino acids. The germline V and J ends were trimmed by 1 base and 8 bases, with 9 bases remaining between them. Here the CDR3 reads CASSLLQGDSPLHF. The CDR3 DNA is TGTGCCAGCAGTTTATTACAGGGAGATTCACCCCTCCACTTT.

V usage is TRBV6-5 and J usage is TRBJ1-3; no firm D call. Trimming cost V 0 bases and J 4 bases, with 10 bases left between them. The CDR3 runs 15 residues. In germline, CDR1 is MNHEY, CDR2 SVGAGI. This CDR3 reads CASSYSRDTGNTIYF. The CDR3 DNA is TGTGCCAGCAGTTACTCCCGGGATACCGGAAACACCATATATTTT.

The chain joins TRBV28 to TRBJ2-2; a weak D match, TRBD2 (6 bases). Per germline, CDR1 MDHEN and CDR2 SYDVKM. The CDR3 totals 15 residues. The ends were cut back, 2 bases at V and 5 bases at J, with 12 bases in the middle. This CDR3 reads CASSLSDGGTGELFF. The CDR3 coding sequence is TGTGCCAGCAGTTTAAGCGACGGAGGGACCGGGGAGCTGTTTTTT.